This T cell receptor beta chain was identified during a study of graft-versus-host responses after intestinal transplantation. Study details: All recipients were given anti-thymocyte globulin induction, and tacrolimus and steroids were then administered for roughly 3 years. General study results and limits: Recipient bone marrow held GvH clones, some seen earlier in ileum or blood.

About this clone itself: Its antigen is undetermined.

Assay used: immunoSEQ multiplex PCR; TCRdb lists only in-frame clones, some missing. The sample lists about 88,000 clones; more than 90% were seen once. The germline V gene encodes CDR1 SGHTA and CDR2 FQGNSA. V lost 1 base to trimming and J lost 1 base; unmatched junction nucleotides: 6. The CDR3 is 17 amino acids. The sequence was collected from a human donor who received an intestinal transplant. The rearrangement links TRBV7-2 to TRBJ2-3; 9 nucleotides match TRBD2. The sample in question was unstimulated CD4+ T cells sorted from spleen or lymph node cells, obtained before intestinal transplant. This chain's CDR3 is CASSLVGLAGRTDTQYF. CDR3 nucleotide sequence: TGTGCCAGCAGCTTAGTCGGGCTAGCGGGACGCACAGATACGCAGTATTTT.